This note documents a single T cell receptor beta chain sequence. Under the authors' procedure: Reference gene primers were amplified, and this amplification served to estimate nucleated cell counts. The method was immunoSEQ multiplex PCR; TCRdb's version includes in-frame clones alone and lacks a portion of them. V and J calls plus clone size are reproduced from that table; the DNA served to infer D and trimming. This table has some 100,000 clones, about nine tenths appearing once. This sample is drawn from a study of blood T cell repertoires in COVID-19. Turning to the study itself: The samples span acute and convalescent COVID-19 from the United States, Italy and Spain.

Germline assignment: CDR1 MGHRA and CDR2 YSYEKL. V lost 0 bases to trimming and J lost 1 base, with 6 bases between them. This CDR3 region has 14 residues. The chain has TRBV4-1 and TRBJ2-5; D gene uncertain. The material sequenced was peripheral blood. The sequence derives from a human donor with active COVID-19. The donor label of this sample is uncertain. The CDR3 nucleotides read TGCGCCAGCAGCCAAGATGTGGCCCAAGAGACCCAGTACTTC. It codes for CASSQDVAQETQYF.